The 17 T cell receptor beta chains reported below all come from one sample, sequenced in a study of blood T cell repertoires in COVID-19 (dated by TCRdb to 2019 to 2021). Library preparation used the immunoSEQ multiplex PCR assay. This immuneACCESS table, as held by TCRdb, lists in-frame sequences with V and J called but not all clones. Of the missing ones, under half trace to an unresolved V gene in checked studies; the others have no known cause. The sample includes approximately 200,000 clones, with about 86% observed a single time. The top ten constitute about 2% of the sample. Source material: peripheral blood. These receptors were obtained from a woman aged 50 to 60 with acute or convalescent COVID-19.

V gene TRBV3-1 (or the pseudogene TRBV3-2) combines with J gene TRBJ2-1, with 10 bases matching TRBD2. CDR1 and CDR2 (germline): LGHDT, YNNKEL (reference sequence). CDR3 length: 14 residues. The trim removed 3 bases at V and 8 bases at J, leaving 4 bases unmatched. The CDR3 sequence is CASSHSTSGDEQFF. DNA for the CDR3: TGTGCCAGCAGCCACTCAACTAGCGGGGATGAGCAGTTCTTC.

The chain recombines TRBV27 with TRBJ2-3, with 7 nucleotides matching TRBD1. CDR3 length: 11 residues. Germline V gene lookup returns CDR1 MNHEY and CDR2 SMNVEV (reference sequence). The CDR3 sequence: CAGQNTDTQYF. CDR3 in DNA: TGTGCGGGACAGAACACAGATACGCAGTATTTT.

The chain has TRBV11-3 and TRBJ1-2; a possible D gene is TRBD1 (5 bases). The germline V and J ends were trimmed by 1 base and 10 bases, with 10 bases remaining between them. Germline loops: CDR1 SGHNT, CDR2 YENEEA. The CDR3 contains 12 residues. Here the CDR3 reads CASSLGQSDYTF. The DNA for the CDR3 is TGTGCCAGCAGCTTAGGACAGAGTGACTACACCTTC.

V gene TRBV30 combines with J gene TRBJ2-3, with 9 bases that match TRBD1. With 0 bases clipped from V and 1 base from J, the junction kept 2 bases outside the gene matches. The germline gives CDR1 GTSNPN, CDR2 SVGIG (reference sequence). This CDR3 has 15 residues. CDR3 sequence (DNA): TGTGCCTGGAGTGTGGGACAGGGTCGCACAGATACGCAGTATTTT. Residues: CAWSVGQGRTDTQYF.

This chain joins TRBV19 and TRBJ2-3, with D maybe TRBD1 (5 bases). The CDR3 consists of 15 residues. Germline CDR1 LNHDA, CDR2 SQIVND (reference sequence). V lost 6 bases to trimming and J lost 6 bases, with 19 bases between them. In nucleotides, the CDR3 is TGTGCCAGTAGAAGACAGCAGTGGGGCTCCGATACGCAGTATTTT. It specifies CASRRQQWGSDTQYF.

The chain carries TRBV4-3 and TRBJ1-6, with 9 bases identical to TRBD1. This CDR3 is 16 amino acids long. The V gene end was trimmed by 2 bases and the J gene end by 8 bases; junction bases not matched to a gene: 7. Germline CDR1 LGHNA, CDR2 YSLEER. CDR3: CASSQRGQGGDSPLHF. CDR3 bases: TGCGCCAGCAGCCAAAGGGGACAGGGTGGAGATTCACCCCTCCACTTT.

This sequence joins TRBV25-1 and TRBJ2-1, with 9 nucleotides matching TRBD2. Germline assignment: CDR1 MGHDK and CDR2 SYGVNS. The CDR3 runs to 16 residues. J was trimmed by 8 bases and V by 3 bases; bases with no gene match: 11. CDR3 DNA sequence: TGTGCCAGCAGTGAGGGGGGGCTAGCGGGAAAGTATGAGCAGTTCTTC. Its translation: CASSEGGLAGKYEQFF.

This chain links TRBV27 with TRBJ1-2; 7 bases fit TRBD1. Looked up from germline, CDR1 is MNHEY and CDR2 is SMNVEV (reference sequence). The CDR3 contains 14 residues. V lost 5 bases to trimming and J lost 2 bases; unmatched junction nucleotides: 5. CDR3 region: CASSGTAVNYGYTF. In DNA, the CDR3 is TGTGCCAGCAGTGGGACAGCAGTCAACTATGGCTACACCTTC.

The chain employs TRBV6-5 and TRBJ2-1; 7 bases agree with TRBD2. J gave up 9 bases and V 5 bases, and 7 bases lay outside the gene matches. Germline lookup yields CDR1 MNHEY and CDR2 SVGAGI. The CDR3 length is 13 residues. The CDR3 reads CASSPQRDVEQFF. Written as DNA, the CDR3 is TGTGCCAGCAGTCCGCAGCGGGACGTTGAGCAGTTCTTC.

CDR3 in DNA: TGTGCCTGGAGTGTAGCCACCCTAGTCACAGATACGCAGTATTTT. Translating gives CAWSVATLVTDTQYF. V gene TRBV30 combines with J gene TRBJ2-3; no clear D gene. Trimming cost V 0 bases and J 2 bases, with 12 bases left between them. The CDR3 has 15 amino acids. The germline V gene encodes CDR1 GTSNPN and CDR2 SVGIG (reference sequence).

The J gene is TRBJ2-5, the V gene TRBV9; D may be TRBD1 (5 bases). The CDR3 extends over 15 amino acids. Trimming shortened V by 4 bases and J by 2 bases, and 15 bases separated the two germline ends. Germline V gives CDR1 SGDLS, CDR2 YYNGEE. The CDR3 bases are TGTGCCAGCAGCTCCCACCGGACATTACAAGAGACCCAGTACTTC. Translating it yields CASSSHRTLQETQYF. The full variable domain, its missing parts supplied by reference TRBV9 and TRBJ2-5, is DSGVTQTPKHLITATGQRVTLRCSPRSGDLSVYWYQQSLDQGLQFLIQYYNGEERAKGNILERFSAQQFPDLHSELNLSSLELGDSALYFCASSSHRTLQETQYFGPGTRLLVL.

The chain's CDR3 is CASSLAGLYGYTF. CDR3 bases: TGTGCCAGCAGTTTAGCGGGACTCTATGGCTACACCTTC. This sequence joins TRBV12-3 or TRBV12-4 and TRBJ1-2; D may be TRBD1 (5 bases). The V end was cut by 0 bases, the J end by 4 bases, with 6 bases between. This CDR3 has 13 amino acids.

The DNA for the CDR3 is TGTGCCAGCAGCGGCCTAGCTAAAACTTCGCGGGCCTACGAGCAGTACTTC. Translation gives CASSGLAKTSRAYEQYF. The V gene is TRBV5-4, the J gene TRBJ2-7; D is perhaps TRBD2 (5 bases). Per the germline V gene, CDR1 is SGHNT and CDR2 is YYREEE (reference sequence). This CDR3 has 17 residues. The germline V and J ends were trimmed by 4 bases and 2 bases, with 22 bases remaining between them.

The CDR3 reads CASSFVRGAGDTQYF. CDR3 DNA sequence: TGTGCCAGCAGCTTCGTGCGGGGGGCGGGAGATACGCAGTATTTT. The J gene is TRBJ2-3, the V gene TRBV7-9; 8 bases agree with TRBD2. Trimming at V came to 3 bases and at J to 5 bases, leaving 7 bases not matched to a gene. CDR1 is SEHNR and CDR2 is FQNEAQ in the germline V gene (reference sequence). This CDR3 is 15 amino acids long.

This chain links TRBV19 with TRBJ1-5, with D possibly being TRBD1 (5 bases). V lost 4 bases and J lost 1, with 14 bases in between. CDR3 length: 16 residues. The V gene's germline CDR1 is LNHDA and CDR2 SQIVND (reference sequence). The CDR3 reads CASSRAGLGSNQPQHF. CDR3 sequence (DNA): TGTGCCAGTAGTAGAGCAGGGCTCGGGAGCAATCAGCCCCAGCATTTT.

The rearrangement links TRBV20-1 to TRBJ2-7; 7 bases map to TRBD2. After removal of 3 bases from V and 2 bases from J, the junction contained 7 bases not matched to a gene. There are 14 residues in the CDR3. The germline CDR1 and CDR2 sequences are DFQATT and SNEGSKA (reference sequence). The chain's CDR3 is CSASSTSEPYEQYF. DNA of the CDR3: TGCAGTGCTAGTTCAACTAGCGAACCCTACGAGCAGTACTTC.

CDR3 sequence (DNA): TGTGCCAGCAGTTTATCTCAGGCGATTGGGGAGACCCAGTACTTC. The encoded protein is CASSLSQAIGETQYF. The chain has TRBV27 and TRBJ2-5; D gene ambiguous. V dropped 0 bases and J dropped 5 bases, with 13 bases sitting between them. The CDR3 runs 15 residues. The germline V gene encodes CDR1 MNHEY and CDR2 SMNVEV (reference sequence).